Listed below are T cell receptor beta chains from one sample, sequenced in a study of T cell responses to AZD1222 COVID-19 vaccine. Using immunoSEQ multiplex PCR, the repertoire was profiled, and TCRdb retains in-frame clones only, with some absent. The sample carries 130,000 to 150,000 clones, 75% to 95% recorded once. Sequenced here: peripheral blood, sampled on day 0 of AZD1222 vaccination. These receptors came from an adult in good health. Each CDR3 is given with its conserved first and last residue. Each record gives: clone size, D gene, V gene, J gene, CDR3 protein, CDR3 DNA. The D gene is left open where the match is weak. Clone sizes are given selectively: once, few, many, or a class where the clone is expanded.

abundance: NA; d_gene: TRBD1; v_gene: TRBV27; j_gene: TRBJ2-7; CDR3aa: CASGVPRGRGNEQYF; CDR3nt: TGTGCCAGCGGTGTTCCCAGGGGGCGCGGGAACGAGCAGTACTTC
abundance: NA; d_gene: TRBD1; v_gene: TRBV9; j_gene: TRBJ2-7; CDR3aa: CASSVETGGPPYEQYF; CDR3nt: TGTGCCAGCAGCGTAGAGACAGGGGGTCCCCCCTACGAGCAGTACTTC
abundance: NA; d_gene: TRBD2; v_gene: TRBV27; j_gene: TRBJ2-2; CDR3aa: CASSPGLAGGNTGELFF; CDR3nt: TGTGCCAGCAGTCCAGGACTAGCGGGAGGGAACACCGGGGAGCTGTTTTTT
abundance: NA; d_gene: NA; v_gene: TRBV18; j_gene: TRBJ1-1; CDR3aa: CASRFGQLNTEAFF; CDR3nt: TGTGCCAGCCGGTTTGGGCAGCTGAACACTGAAGCTTTCTTT
abundance: NA; d_gene: NA; v_gene: TRBV28; j_gene: TRBJ2-7; CDR3aa: CASSFQLTYEQYF; CDR3nt: TGTGCCAGCAGTTTTCAGCTTACCTACGAGCAGTACTTC
abundance: NA; d_gene: NA; v_gene: TRBV12-3/TRBV12-4; j_gene: TRBJ2-5; CDR3aa: CASRGQIQETQYF; CDR3nt: TGTGCCAGCAGAGGACAGATCCAAGAGACCCAGTACTTC
abundance: NA; d_gene: NA; v_gene: TRBV9; j_gene: TRBJ2-1; CDR3aa: CASSVAGVNEQFF; CDR3nt: TGTGCCAGCAGCGTTGCCGGGGTCAATGAGCAGTTCTTC
abundance: NA; d_gene: NA; v_gene: TRBV5-1; j_gene: TRBJ2-7; CDR3aa: CASSLGYRASSSYEQYF; CDR3nt: TGCGCCAGCAGCTTGGGGTACCGGGCCTCAAGCTCCTACGAGCAGTACTTC
abundance: NA; d_gene: TRBD1; v_gene: TRBV6-2/TRBV6-3; j_gene: TRBJ1-1; CDR3aa: CASSRPGTGNTEAFF; CDR3nt: TGTGCCAGCAGTCGTCCCGGGACAGGGAACACTGAAGCTTTCTTT
abundance: NA; d_gene: NA; v_gene: TRBV29-1; j_gene: TRBJ2-3; CDR3aa: CSVEKSGGTDTQYF; CDR3nt: TGCAGCGTTGAAAAAAGCGGCGGCACAGATACGCAGTATTTT
abundance: NA; d_gene: NA; v_gene: TRBV11-3; j_gene: TRBJ1-3; CDR3aa: CASGNRRGISGNTIYF; CDR3nt: TGTGCCAGCGGTAACCGAAGGGGTATCTCTGGAAACACCATATATTTT
abundance: NA; d_gene: NA; v_gene: TRBV7-9; j_gene: TRBJ1-1; CDR3aa: CASSNRDTSEAFF; CDR3nt: TGTGCCAGCAGCAACAGGGATACCTCTGAAGCTTTCTTT
abundance: NA; d_gene: NA; v_gene: TRBV19; j_gene: TRBJ2-7; CDR3aa: CASSIRGDSLYEQYF; CDR3nt: TGTGCCAGTAGTATTCGGGGGGACAGCCTCTACGAGCAGTACTTC
abundance: NA; d_gene: NA; v_gene: TRBV19; j_gene: TRBJ2-5; CDR3aa: CASSTPGTLQETQYF; CDR3nt: TGTGCCAGTAGTACTCCCGGGACGTTACAAGAGACCCAGTACTTC
abundance: NA; d_gene: NA; v_gene: TRBV5-1; j_gene: TRBJ2-7; CDR3aa: CASSLVAGNSYEQYF; CDR3nt: TGCGCCAGCAGCTTGGTGGCAGGGAACTCCTACGAGCAGTACTTC
abundance: NA; d_gene: TRBD2; v_gene: TRBV18; j_gene: TRBJ2-7; CDR3aa: CASSPGGGLEQYF; CDR3nt: TGTGCCAGCTCCCCCGGGGGGGGTCTGGAGCAGTACTTC
abundance: NA; d_gene: TRBD1; v_gene: TRBV18; j_gene: TRBJ1-5; CDR3aa: CASSPSGTGVVSNQPQHF; CDR3nt: TGTGCCAGCTCACCATCCGGGACAGGGGTAGTAAGCAATCAGCCCCAGCATTTT
abundance: NA; d_gene: NA; v_gene: TRBV4-1; j_gene: TRBJ2-2; CDR3aa: CASSQVEGSTGELFF; CDR3nt: TGCGCCAGCAGCCAAGTTGAGGGCTCCACCGGGGAGCTGTTTTTT
abundance: once; d_gene: TRBD1; v_gene: TRBV19; j_gene: TRBJ1-5; CDR3aa: CASSSPDREYQPQHF; CDR3nt: TGTGCCAGTAGTTCCCCAGACAGGGAGTATCAGCCCCAGCATTTT
abundance: NA; d_gene: NA; v_gene: TRBV27; j_gene: TRBJ1-6; CDR3aa: CASSLFSGRNNSPLHF; CDR3nt: TGTGCCAGCAGTTTATTTTCGGGGCGGAATAATTCACCCCTCCACTTT
abundance: NA; d_gene: TRBD2; v_gene: TRBV24-1; j_gene: TRBJ2-1; CDR3aa: CATSDLAGGWDNEQFF; CDR3nt: TGTGCCACCAGTGATTTGGCGGGAGGGTGGGACAATGAGCAGTTCTTC